This T cell receptor (beta chain) was captured in a study of shared clonotypes between healthy human individuals. This table comes from immunoSEQ multiplex PCR, and its TCRdb copy is limited to in-frame clones, with some not included. Among about 2.1 million clones listed, just over 90% were seen once. Naive CD8 cells lacked CD45RO and underwent positive selection for CCR7, leaving out terminally differentiated effector memory CD45RA+ cells. The healthy adult donors were HIV-negative and reported no recent acute infections or vaccinations. V was clipped by 2 bases and J by 3 bases; unmatched bases: 4. The CDR3 spans 15 residues. Germline V gene lookup returns CDR1 MNHNS and CDR2 SASEGT.

The receptor was isolated from a man younger than 35 in good health. Some clones in this sample may be carry-over from other donors' samples. This sequence joins TRBV6-1 and TRBJ2-7, with TRBD1 matching 10 bases. Sample: naive CD8+ T cells from PBMCs. Here the CDR3 reads CASSEIGTGVYEQYF. In DNA form, the CDR3 reads TGTGCCAGCAGTGAAATCGGGACAGGGGTCTACGAGCAGTACTTC.